Below, 7 T cell receptor beta chains from the same sample are listed, as sequenced in a study of OX40 agonist ivuxolimab in advanced cancers. Clones were sequenced by immunoSEQ multiplex PCR, and TCRdb holds only the in-frame ones, with some missing. The table has approximately 50,000 clones, roughly 87% seen once. The starting material was CD4+ or CD8+ T cells sorted from blood, obtained in a trial of the OX40 agonist ivuxolimab. The receptors were gathered from an adult with an advanced solid tumor such as melanoma, head and neck, liver or kidney cancer.

The rearrangement joins TRBV10-3 to TRBJ2-7; D perhaps matches TRBD2 (5 bases). V lost 11 bases and J 1 base, leaving 9 bases between the germline ends. The CDR3 runs to 11 residues. Looked up from germline, CDR1 is ENHRY and CDR2 is SYGVKD. The DNA of the CDR3 is TGTGCCTCGGGCGGGTCCTACGAGCAGTACTTC. It codes for CASGGSYEQYF.

This clone was picked up one time. The chain's CDR3 is CASGWGNTEAFF. CDR3 DNA: TGTGCCAGCGGGTGGGGGAACACTGAAGCTTTCTTT. The V call is TRBV6-6, the J call TRBJ1-1, with D hard to call. The CDR3 sequence is 12 residues long. The germline V and J ends were trimmed by 8 bases and 1 base, with 8 bases remaining between them. The germline V gene has CDR1 MNHNY and CDR2 SVGAGI (reference sequence).

This chain uses TRBV6-1 with TRBJ2-3, with D possibly matching TRBD2 (5 bases). V was clipped by 8 bases and J by 1 base, with 13 bases between them. The CDR3 totals 14 residues. Germline values: CDR1 MNHNS, CDR2 SASEGT. The CDR3 DNA reads as TGTGCCAGCGTTAGATCGAGGGGCACAGATACGCAGTATTTT. This translates into CASVRSRGTDTQYF.

CDR3 residues: CASSEYLQGNQFF. The CDR3 coding sequence is TGCGCCAGCAGTGAGTATCTACAGGGGAATCAGTTCTTC. This chain links TRBV10-1 with TRBJ2-1; TRBD1 matches at 7 bases. Looked up from germline, CDR1 is WNHNN and CDR2 is SYGVQD (reference sequence). The CDR3 runs to 13 residues. Unmatched junction bases numbered 7, after V lost 1 base and J lost 13 bases.

The chain is built from TRBV6-5 and TRBJ2-2, with TRBD1 as a possible D gene (5 bases). CDR3 size: 15 residues. Trimming took 6 bases from V and 0 from J, leaving 11 bases between them. Germline values: CDR1 MNHEY, CDR2 SVGAGI. The CDR3 region has the DNA TGTGCCAGCAGAGGAACAGGTCCGAACACCGGGGAGCTGTTTTTT. It translates to CASRGTGPNTGELFF.

The chain has TRBV15 and TRBJ2-1; perhaps TRBD1 as D (5 bases). Trimming cost V 3 bases and J 0 bases, with 9 bases left between them. This CDR3 is 15 amino acids long. Germline V gives CDR1 LNHNV, CDR2 YYDKDF (reference sequence). The CDR3 coding sequence is TGTGCCACCAGCAGGCAGGGTACCTCCTACAATGAGCAGTTCTTC. Its translation: CATSRQGTSYNEQFF.

This clone was counted between two and nine times. V is TRBV10-2 and J is TRBJ2-1; no firm D call. CDR1 WSHSY and CDR2 SAAADI come from the germline V gene. CDR3 size: 12 residues. V lost 1 base and J lost 6, with 4 bases in between. The CDR3 DNA is TGCGCCAGCAGTGAGTTGAGCAATGAGCAGTTCTTC. Its protein product is CASSELSNEQFF.